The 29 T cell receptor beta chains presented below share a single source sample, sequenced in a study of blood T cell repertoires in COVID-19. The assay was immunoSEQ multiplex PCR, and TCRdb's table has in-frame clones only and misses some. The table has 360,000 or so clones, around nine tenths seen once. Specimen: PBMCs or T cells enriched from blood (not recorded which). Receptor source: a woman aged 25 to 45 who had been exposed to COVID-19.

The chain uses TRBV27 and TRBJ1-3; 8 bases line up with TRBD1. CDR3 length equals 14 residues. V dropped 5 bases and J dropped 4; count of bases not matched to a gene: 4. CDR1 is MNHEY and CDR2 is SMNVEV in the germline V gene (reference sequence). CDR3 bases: TGTGCCAGCAGTCGACAGGGGCGCGGAAACACCATATATTTT. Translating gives CASSRQGRGNTIYF.

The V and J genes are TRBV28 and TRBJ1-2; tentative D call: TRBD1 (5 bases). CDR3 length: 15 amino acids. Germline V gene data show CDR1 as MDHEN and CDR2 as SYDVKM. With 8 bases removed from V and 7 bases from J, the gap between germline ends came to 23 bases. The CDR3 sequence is CASSRTMGPQSGYTF. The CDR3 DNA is TGTGCCAGCTCTCGTACCATGGGGCCTCAAAGTGGCTACACCTTC.

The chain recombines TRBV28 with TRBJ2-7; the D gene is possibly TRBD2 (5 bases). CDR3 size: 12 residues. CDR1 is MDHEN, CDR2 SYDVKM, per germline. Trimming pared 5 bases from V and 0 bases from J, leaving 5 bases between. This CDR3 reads CASSGSSYEQYF. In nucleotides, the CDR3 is TGTGCCAGCAGTGGGAGCTCCTACGAGCAGTACTTC.

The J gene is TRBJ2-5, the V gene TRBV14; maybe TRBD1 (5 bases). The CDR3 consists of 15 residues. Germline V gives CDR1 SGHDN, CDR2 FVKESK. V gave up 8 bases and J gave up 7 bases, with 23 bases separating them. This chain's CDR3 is CASGERQTPTATQYF. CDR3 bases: TGTGCCAGCGGAGAAAGACAGACACCTACCGCGACCCAGTACTTC.

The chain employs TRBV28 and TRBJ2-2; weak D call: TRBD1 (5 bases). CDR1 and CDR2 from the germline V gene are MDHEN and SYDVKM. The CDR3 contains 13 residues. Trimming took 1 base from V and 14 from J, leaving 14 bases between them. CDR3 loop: CASSLLGLQGLFF. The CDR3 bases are TGTGCCAGCAGTTTATTAGGTTTGCAGGGACTGTTTTTT.

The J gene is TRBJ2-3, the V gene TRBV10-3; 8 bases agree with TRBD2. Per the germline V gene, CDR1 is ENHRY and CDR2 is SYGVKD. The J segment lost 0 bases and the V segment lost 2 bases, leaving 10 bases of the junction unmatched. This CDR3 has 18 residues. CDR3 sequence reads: CAISETPTSGTSTDTQYF. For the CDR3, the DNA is TGTGCCATCAGTGAGACCCCTACTAGCGGAACTAGCACAGATACGCAGTATTTT.

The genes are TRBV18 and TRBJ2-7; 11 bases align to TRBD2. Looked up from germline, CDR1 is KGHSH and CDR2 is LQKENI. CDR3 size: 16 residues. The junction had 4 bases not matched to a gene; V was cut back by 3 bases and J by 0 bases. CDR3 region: CASSPGTSGNSYEQYF. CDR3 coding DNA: TGTGCCAGCTCACCGGGGACTAGCGGTAACTCCTACGAGCAGTACTTC.

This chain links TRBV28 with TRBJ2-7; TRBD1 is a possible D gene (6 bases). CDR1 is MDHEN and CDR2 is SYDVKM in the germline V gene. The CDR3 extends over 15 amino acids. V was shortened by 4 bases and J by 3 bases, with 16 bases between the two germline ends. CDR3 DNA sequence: TGTGCCAGCAGTTCCCCCGGGACACCCTTCTACGAGCAGTACTTC. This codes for CASSSPGTPFYEQYF.

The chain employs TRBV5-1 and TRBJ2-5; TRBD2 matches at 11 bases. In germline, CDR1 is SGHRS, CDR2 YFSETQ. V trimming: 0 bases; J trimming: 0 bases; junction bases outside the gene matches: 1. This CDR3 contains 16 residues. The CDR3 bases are TGCGCCAGCAGCTTGGGTAGCGGGAGGGACCAAGAGACCCAGTACTTC. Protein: CASSLGSGRDQETQYF.

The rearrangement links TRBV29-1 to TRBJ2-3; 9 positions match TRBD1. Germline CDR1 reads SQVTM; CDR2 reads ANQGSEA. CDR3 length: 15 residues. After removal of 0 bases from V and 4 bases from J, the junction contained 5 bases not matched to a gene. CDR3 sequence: CSVEDFGDRADTQYF. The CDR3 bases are TGCAGCGTTGAAGATTTTGGGGACAGGGCAGATACGCAGTATTTT.

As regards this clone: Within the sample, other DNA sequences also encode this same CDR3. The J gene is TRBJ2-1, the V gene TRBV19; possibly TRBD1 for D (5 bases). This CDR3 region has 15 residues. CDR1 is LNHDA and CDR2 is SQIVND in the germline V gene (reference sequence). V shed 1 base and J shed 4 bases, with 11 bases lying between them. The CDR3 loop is CASSIGTSGYNEQFF. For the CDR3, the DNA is TGTGCCAGTAGTATAGGGACAAGTGGGTACAATGAGCAGTTCTTC.

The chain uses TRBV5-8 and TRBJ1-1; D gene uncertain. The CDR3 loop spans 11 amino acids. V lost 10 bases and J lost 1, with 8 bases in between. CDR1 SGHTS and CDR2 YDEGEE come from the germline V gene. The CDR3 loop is CAGLGNTEAFF. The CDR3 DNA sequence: TGTGCCGGCCTTGGGAACACTGAAGCTTTCTTT.

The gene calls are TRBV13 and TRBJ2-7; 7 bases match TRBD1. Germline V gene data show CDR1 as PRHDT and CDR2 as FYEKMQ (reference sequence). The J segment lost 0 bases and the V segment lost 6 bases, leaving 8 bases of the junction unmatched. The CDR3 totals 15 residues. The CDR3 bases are TGTGCCAGCAGTCATTACAGGGGTCCCTCCTACGAGCAGTACTTC. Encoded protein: CASSHYRGPSYEQYF.

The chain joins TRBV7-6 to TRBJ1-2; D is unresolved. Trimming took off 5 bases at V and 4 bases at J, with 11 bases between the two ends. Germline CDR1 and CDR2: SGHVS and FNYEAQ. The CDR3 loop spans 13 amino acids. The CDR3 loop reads CASSPRPSYGYTF. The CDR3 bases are TGTGCCAGCAGCCCCAGGCCAAGCTATGGCTACACCTTC.

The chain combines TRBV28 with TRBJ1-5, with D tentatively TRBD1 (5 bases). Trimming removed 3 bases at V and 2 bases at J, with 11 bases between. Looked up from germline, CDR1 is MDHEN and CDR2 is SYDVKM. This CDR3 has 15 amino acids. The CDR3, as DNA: TGTGCCAGCAGTTTGGGGGGGACCGGCAATCAGCCCCAGCATTTT. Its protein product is CASSLGGTGNQPQHF.

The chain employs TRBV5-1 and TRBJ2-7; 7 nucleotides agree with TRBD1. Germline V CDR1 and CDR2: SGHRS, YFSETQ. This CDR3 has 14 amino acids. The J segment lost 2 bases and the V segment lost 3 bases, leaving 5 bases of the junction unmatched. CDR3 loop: CASSSRGTAYEQYF. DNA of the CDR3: TGCGCCAGCAGCTCGAGAGGGACAGCCTACGAGCAGTACTTC.

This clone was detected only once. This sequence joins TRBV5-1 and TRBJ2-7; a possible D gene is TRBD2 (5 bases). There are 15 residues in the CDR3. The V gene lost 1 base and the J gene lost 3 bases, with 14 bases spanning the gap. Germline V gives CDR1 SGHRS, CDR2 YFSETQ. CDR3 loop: CASSLSGVLHYEQYF. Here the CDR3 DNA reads TGCGCCAGCAGCTTGAGCGGAGTCTTACACTACGAGCAGTACTTC. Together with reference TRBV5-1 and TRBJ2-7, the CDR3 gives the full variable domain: KAGVTQTPRYLIKTRGQQVTLSCSPISGHRSVSWYQQTPGQGLQFLFEYFSETQRNKGNFPGRFSGRQFSNSRSEMNVSTLELGDSALYLCASSLSGVLHYEQYFGPGTRLTVT.

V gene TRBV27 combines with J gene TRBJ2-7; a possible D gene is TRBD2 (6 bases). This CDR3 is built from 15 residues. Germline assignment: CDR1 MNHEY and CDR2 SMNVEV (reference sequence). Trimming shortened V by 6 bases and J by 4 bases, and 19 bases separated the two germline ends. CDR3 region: CASSLRNVADYEQYF. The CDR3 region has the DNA TGTGCCAGCAGCCTAAGGAACGTAGCGGATTACGAGCAGTACTTC.

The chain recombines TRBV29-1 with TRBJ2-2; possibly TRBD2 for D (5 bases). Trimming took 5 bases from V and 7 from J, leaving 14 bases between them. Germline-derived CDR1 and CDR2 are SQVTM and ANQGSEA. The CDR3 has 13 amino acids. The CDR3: CSVQRGPDGELFF. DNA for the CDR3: TGCAGCGTTCAACGAGGGCCTGACGGGGAGCTGTTTTTT.

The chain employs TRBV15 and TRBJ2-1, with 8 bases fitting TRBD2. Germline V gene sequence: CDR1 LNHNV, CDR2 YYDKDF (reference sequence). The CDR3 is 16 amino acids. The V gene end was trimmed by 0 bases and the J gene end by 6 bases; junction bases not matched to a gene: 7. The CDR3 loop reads CATSREASGSLNEQFF. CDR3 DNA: TGTGCCACCAGCAGAGAGGCAAGCGGGAGCCTCAATGAGCAGTTCTTC.

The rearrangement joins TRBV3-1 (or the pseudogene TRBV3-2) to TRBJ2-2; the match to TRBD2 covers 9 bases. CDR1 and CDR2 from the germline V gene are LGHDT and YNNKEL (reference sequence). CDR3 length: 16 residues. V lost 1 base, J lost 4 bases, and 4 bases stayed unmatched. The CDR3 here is CASSQGGAGGTGELFF. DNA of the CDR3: TGTGCCAGCAGCCAAGGGGGAGCGGGGGGCACCGGGGAGCTGTTTTTT.

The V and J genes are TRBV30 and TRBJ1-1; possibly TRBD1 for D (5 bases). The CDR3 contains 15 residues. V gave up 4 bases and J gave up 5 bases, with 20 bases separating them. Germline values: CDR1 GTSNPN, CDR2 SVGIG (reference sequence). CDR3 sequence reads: CAWTRSRVGQTEAFF. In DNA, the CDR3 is TGTGCCTGGACTAGGTCCAGGGTTGGACAAACTGAAGCTTTCTTT.

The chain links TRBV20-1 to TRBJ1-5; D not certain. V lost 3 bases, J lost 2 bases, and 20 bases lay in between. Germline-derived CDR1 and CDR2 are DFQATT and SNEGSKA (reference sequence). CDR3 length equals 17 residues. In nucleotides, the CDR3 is TGCAGTGCTAGTGGTGTAGGGCGGACGGGAGGCAATCAGCCCCAGCATTTT. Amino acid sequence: CSASGVGRTGGNQPQHF.

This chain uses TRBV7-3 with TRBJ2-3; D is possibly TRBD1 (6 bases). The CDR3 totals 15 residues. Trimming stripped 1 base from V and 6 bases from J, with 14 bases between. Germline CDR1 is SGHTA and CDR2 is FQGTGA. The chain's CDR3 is CASSLSLGGSDTQYF. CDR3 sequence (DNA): TGTGCCAGCAGCTTAAGTCTAGGGGGATCGGATACGCAGTATTTT. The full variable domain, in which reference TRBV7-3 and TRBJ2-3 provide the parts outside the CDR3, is GAGVSQTPSNKVTEKGKYVELRCDPISGHTALYWYRQSLGQGPEFLIYFQGTGAADDSGLPNDRFFAVRPEGSVSTLKIQRTERGDSAVYLCASSLSLGGSDTQYFGPGTRLTVL.

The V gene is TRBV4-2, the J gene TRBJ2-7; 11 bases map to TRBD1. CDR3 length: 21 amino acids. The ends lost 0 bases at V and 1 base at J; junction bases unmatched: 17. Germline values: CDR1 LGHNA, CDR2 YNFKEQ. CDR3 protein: CASSQDGSGQGAVGLSYEQYF. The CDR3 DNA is TGTGCCAGCAGCCAAGATGGGAGCGGACAGGGGGCGGTTGGTCTGTCCTACGAGCAGTACTTC.

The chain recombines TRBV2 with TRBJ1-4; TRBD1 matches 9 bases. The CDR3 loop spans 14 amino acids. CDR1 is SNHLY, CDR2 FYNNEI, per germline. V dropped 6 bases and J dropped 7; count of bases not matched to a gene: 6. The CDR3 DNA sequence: TGTGCCAGCAGGCTGGGACAGGGCGGTGAAAAACTGTTTTTT. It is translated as CASRLGQGGEKLFF.

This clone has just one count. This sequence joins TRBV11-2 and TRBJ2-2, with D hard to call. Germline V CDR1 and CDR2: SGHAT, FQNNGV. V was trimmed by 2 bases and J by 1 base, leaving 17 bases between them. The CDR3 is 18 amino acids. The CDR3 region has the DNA TGTGCCAGCAGCTTAAGACTCCTCATGACTCTGAACACCGGGGAGCTGTTTTTT. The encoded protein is CASSLRLLMTLNTGELFF.

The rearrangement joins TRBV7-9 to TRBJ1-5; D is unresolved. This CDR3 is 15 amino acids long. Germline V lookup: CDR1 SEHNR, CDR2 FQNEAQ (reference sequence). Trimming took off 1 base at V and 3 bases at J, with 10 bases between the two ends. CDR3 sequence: CASSLEEGANQPQHF. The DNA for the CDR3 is TGTGCCAGCAGCTTAGAGGAAGGAGCCAATCAGCCCCAGCATTTT. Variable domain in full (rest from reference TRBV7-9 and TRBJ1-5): DTGVSQNPRHKITKRGQNVTFRCDPISEHNRLYWYRQTLGQGPEFLTYFQNEAQLEKSRLLSDRFSAERPKGSFSTLEIQRTEQGDSAMYLCASSLEEGANQPQHFGDGTRLSIL.

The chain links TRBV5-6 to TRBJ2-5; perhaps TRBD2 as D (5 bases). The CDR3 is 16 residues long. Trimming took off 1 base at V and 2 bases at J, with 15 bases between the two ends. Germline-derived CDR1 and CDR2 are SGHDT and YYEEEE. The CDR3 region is CASSLMVGGRQETQYF. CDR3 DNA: TGTGCCAGCAGCTTGATGGTAGGCGGGCGACAAGAGACCCAGTACTTC.